One sample yielded the 19 T cell receptor beta chains listed below, sequenced in a study of blood T cell repertoires in COVID-19. The assay was immunoSEQ multiplex PCR, and TCRdb's table has in-frame clones only and misses some. The top ten hold more than 9% of the sample, which has about 300,000 clones, 86% seen once. The sequencing sample was made of PBMCs or T cells enriched from blood (not recorded which). The receptors were sampled from a woman younger than 30 who had recovered from COVID-19.

The rearrangement uses TRBV5-4 and TRBJ2-7; D remains unclear. This CDR3 spans 14 amino acids. V lost 4 bases, J lost 2 bases, and 13 bases lay in between. Looked up from germline, CDR1 is SGHNT and CDR2 is YYREEE (reference sequence). The CDR3 sequence: CASSQGVVPYEQYF. The CDR3 DNA sequence: TGTGCCAGCAGCCAAGGAGTGGTGCCCTACGAGCAGTACTTC.

The V and J genes are TRBV7-9 and TRBJ2-7; 7 bases match TRBD1. CDR1 and CDR2 from the germline V gene are SEHNR and FQNEAQ (reference sequence). The trim removed 3 bases at V and 5 bases at J, leaving 7 bases unmatched. CDR3 length: 14 amino acids. CDR3 coding DNA: TGTGCCAGCAGCTTCGGAGCAGGGGGAAACGAGCAGTACTTC. Its translation: CASSFGAGGNEQYF.

The V call is TRBV4-1, the J call TRBJ1-2; 7 positions agree with TRBD1. Germline CDR1 is MGHRA and CDR2 is YSYEKL. The CDR3 is made up of 16 amino acids. Trimming removed 1 base from V and 8 bases from J; junction bases left unmatched: 13. Written as DNA, the CDR3 is TGCGCCAGCAGCCAAGGCCCGGACAGGACCCTAGTGGGCTACACCTTC. Protein product: CASSQGPDRTLVGYTF.

In DNA, the CDR3 is TGTGCCAGCAGTGATCAGGGGGGTTTCTGGAGCCCCCGGCGCAATGAGCAGTTCTTC. Protein product: CASSDQGGFWSPRRNEQFF. The rearrangement links TRBV6-1 to TRBJ2-1; TRBD1 is a possible D gene (7 bases). From germline, CDR1 is MNHNS and CDR2 SASEGT. The CDR3 contains 19 residues. The V and J ends lost 3 bases and 6 bases respectively, with 27 bases between them.

The genes are TRBV13 and TRBJ2-3; 15 bases agree with TRBD2. Germline CDR1 and CDR2: PRHDT and FYEKMQ (reference sequence). Trimming cost V 5 bases and J 1 base; bases outside gene matches: 7. The CDR3 has 18 residues. As DNA, the CDR3 is TGTGCCAGCAGCCTCGGACTAGCGGGGGGGCCGGGCACAGATACGCAGTATTTT. Translated, it gives CASSLGLAGGPGTDTQYF.

This clone was recorded a few times. The rearrangement links TRBV5-4 to TRBJ1-2; 12 bases agree with TRBD1. CDR1 and CDR2 from the germline V gene are SGHNT and YYREEE (reference sequence). CDR3 size: 15 residues. V was pared by 1 base and J by 5 bases, with 3 bases of the junction left unmatched. The CDR3 loop is CASSLQGQGAYGYTF. For the CDR3, the DNA is TGTGCCAGCAGCTTGCAGGGACAGGGGGCGTATGGCTACACCTTC.

The chain employs TRBV30 and TRBJ1-5, with D tentatively TRBD1 (5 bases). In germline, CDR1 is GTSNPN, CDR2 SVGIG (reference sequence). The CDR3 runs 14 residues. Trimming pared 2 bases from V and 6 bases from J, leaving 14 bases between. The DNA of the CDR3 is TGTGCCTGGAGTTTGGGTCAGGGTGGTCAGCCCCAGCATTTT. It translates to CAWSLGQGGQPQHF.

This clone was detected once. The chain couples TRBV7-6 to TRBJ2-1; tentative D call: TRBD2 (5 bases). Germline V gene lookup returns CDR1 SGHVS and CDR2 FNYEAQ. This CDR3 has 13 amino acids. With 8 bases removed from V and 7 bases from J, the gap between germline ends came to 15 bases. For the CDR3, the DNA is TGTGCCAGCTCGGCGGGCGCCAATAATGAGCAGTTCTTC. Translated, it gives CASSAGANNEQFF.

A note on this clone: The same CDR3 also results from other DNA sequences found in this sample. The rearrangement links TRBV18 to TRBJ1-5; D not resolved. CDR1 is KGHSH and CDR2 is LQKENI in the germline V gene. Deletions cut 3 bases from V and 2 bases from J, with 5 bases between. The CDR3 loop spans 13 amino acids. The CDR3 protein is CASSPTGNQPQHF. The CDR3 bases are TGTGCCAGCTCACCCACAGGCAATCAGCCCCAGCATTTT.

The CDR3 bases are TGCGCCAGCAGCTTGGCACAGGGTTTGCCTGGGGCCAACGTCCTGACTTTC. Translating it yields CASSLAQGLPGANVLTF. V usage is TRBV5-1 and J usage is TRBJ2-6, with a weak D call TRBD1 (6 bases). V shed 0 bases and J shed 2 bases, with 12 bases lying between them. The CDR3 totals 17 residues. The germline V gene encodes CDR1 SGHRS and CDR2 YFSETQ.

The V and J genes are TRBV7-2 and TRBJ2-3, with D uncertain. There are 13 residues in the CDR3. The V end was cut by 2 bases, the J end by 5 bases, with 8 bases between. The germline V gene encodes CDR1 SGHTA and CDR2 FQGNSA. In nucleotides, the CDR3 is TGTGCCAGCAGCTTAACGGTGCGAGATACGCAGTATTTT. Residues: CASSLTVRDTQYF.

The chain employs TRBV2 and TRBJ1-2; TRBD1 agrees at 8 bases. Losses at the gene ends were 3 bases for V and 5 bases for J; bases not matched to a gene: 8. CDR1 is SNHLY and CDR2 is FYNNEI in the germline V gene. There are 15 residues in the CDR3. The CDR3 sequence: CASSEGTGWRYGYTF. The DNA for the CDR3 is TGTGCCAGCAGTGAGGGGACAGGATGGAGGTATGGCTACACCTTC.

The chain has TRBV28 and TRBJ2-7; D gene uncertain. Per germline, CDR1 MDHEN and CDR2 SYDVKM. CDR3 length: 12 amino acids. V gave up 6 bases and J gave up 5 bases, with 11 bases separating them. The CDR3 is CASSSFRDEQYF. As DNA, the CDR3 is TGTGCCAGCAGCTCCTTTCGTGACGAGCAGTACTTC.

This chain connects TRBV5-1 to TRBJ1-4; possibly TRBD1 for D (5 bases). The V end lost 0 bases, the J end lost 7 bases, and 16 bases lay between the germline ends. Germline loops: CDR1 SGHRS, CDR2 YFSETQ. The CDR3 length is 16 residues. This CDR3 reads CASSLANSPGGEKLFF. CDR3 sequence (DNA): TGCGCCAGCAGCTTGGCAAACAGCCCCGGGGGTGAAAAACTGTTTTTT.

The rearrangement uses TRBV5-1 and TRBJ2-3, with a weak D call TRBD2 (6 bases). From germline, CDR1 is SGHRS and CDR2 YFSETQ. The CDR3 spans 14 residues. The ends were cut back, 6 bases at V and 0 bases at J, with 11 bases in the middle. The CDR3 DNA follows: TGCGCCAGCACTAAAGGGACTAGCACAGATACGCAGTATTTT. It translates to CASTKGTSTDTQYF.

The rearrangement uses TRBV18 and TRBJ1-1; 11 bases match TRBD1. The germline V gene has CDR1 KGHSH and CDR2 LQKENI. The CDR3 totals 15 residues. Trimming took 2 bases from V and 4 from J; bases not matched to a gene: 3. The CDR3: CASSPLGTGGTEAFF. The CDR3 DNA reads TGTGCCAGCTCACCATTGGGGACAGGGGGCACTGAAGCTTTCTTT. Filled out from reference TRBV18 and TRBJ1-1, the complete variable domain reads NAGVMQNPRHLVRRRGQEARLRCSPMKGHSHVYWYRQLPEEGLKFMVYLQKENIIDESGMPKERFSAEFPKEGPSILRIQQVVRGDSAAYFCASSPLGTGGTEAFFGQGTRLTVV.

The J gene is TRBJ2-1, the V gene TRBV5-4; 11 bases match TRBD2. CDR1 and CDR2 (germline): SGHNT, YYREEE (reference sequence). V lost 5 bases, J lost 8 bases, and 9 bases stayed unmatched. This CDR3 is 15 amino acids long. This CDR3 reads CASRLALAGVDEQFF. The DNA of the CDR3 is TGTGCCAGCAGACTGGCACTAGCGGGAGTTGATGAGCAGTTCTTC.

The genes are TRBV28 and TRBJ1-5, with a weak D call TRBD1 (6 bases). Germline CDR1 reads MDHEN; CDR2 reads SYDVKM. V shed 4 bases and J shed 0 bases, with 22 bases lying between them. The length of the CDR3 is 19 residues. For the CDR3, the DNA is TGTGCCAGCAGTTCAACAAATTTTCAGGGGTCCCTTAGCAATCAGCCCCAGCATTTT. This encodes CASSSTNFQGSLSNQPQHF.

This clone was counted a few times. CDR3 loop: CSVEDPRGVETQYF. The CDR3 nucleotides are TGCAGCGTTGAAGATCCGCGGGGAGTGGAGACCCAGTACTTC. The chain carries TRBV29-1 and TRBJ2-5; D may be TRBD2 (6 bases). CDR1 and CDR2 (germline): SQVTM, ANQGSEA. The CDR3 spans 14 residues. Trimming left V 0 bases short and J 5 bases short, with 13 bases between.